What follows are 19 T cell receptor beta chains derived from one specimen sequenced in a study of OX40 agonist ivuxolimab in advanced cancers. The protocol was immunoSEQ multiplex PCR, while the TCRdb copy is restricted to in-frame clones and leaves out a portion. The table shows some 80,000 clones, with approximately 91% occurring only once. Specimen: CD4+ or CD8+ T cells sorted from blood, collected in a trial of the OX40 agonist ivuxolimab. These receptors were taken from an adult with an advanced solid tumor such as melanoma, head and neck, liver or kidney cancer.

V gene TRBV11-2 combines with J gene TRBJ2-7, with TRBD2 matching over 14 bases. Germline assignment: CDR1 SGHAT and CDR2 FQNNGV. This CDR3 has 15 residues. V was pared by 4 bases and J by 5 bases, with 4 bases of the junction left unmatched. CDR3 sequence: CASSSGLAGGHEQYF. CDR3 nucleotide sequence: TGTGCCAGCAGCTCCGGACTAGCGGGAGGCCACGAGCAGTACTTC.

This clone was seen only a few times. V gene TRBV2 combines with J gene TRBJ1-6; D ambiguous. This CDR3 has 14 residues. Germline lookup yields CDR1 SNHLY and CDR2 FYNNEI. V dropped 4 bases and J dropped 5 bases, with 9 bases sitting between them. DNA of the CDR3: TGTGCCAGCAGTGGGAGGAGAAATAATTCACCCCTCCACTTT. This translates into CASSGRRNNSPLHF. Using reference TRBV2 and TRBJ1-6 for the parts outside the CDR3, the full variable domain is EPEVTQTPSHQVTQMGQEVILRCVPISNHLYFYWYRQILGQKVEFLVSFYNNEISEKSEIFDDQFSVERPDGSNFTLKIRSTKLEDSAMYFCASSGRRNNSPLHFGNGTRLTVT.

The genes are TRBV30 and TRBJ1-3; D gene uncertain. Germline CDR1 is GTSNPN and CDR2 is SVGIG (reference sequence). The CDR3 is 13 amino acids. V lost 4 bases to trimming and J lost 4 bases, with 11 bases between them. The CDR3: CAWMRRQGNTIYF. CDR3 DNA: TGTGCCTGGATGAGGCGGCAAGGAAACACCATATATTTT.

The chain's CDR3 is CASSEGDGPNTEAFF. CDR3 bases: TGTGCCAGCAGTGAAGGCGACGGTCCGAACACTGAAGCTTTCTTT. V is TRBV2 and J is TRBJ1-1; D not resolved. The V gene lost 1 base and the J gene lost 1 base, with 10 bases spanning the gap. The CDR3 totals 15 residues. CDR1 is SNHLY and CDR2 is FYNNEI in the germline V gene.

The gene calls are TRBV6-6 and TRBJ1-2, with 8 nucleotides matching TRBD1. Germline V gives CDR1 MNHNY, CDR2 SVGAGI (reference sequence). The V gene end was trimmed by 6 bases and the J gene end by 8 bases; junction bases not matched to a gene: 8. The CDR3 covers 13 residues. The CDR3 DNA reads TGTGCCAGCAGCCCCGACAGGGGTCGGGGCTACACCTTC. This sequence encodes CASSPDRGRGYTF.

This clone appeared a single time. The chain uses TRBV6-6 and TRBJ2-6, with D possibly being TRBD1 or TRBD2 (6 bases each). The germline gives CDR1 MNHNY, CDR2 SVGAGI (reference sequence). Trimming took 11 bases from V and 0 from J, leaving 8 bases between them. The CDR3 spans 13 residues. CDR3 amino acids: CAGGGSGANVLTF. CDR3 in DNA: TGTGCCGGAGGGGGCTCTGGGGCCAACGTCCTGACTTTC.

The chain uses TRBV7-6 and TRBJ2-1; TRBD2 matches 9 bases. CDR1 is SGHVS and CDR2 is FNYEAQ in the germline V gene. The CDR3 loop spans 15 amino acids. The trim removed 2 bases at V and 6 bases at J, leaving 5 bases unmatched. The CDR3 sequence is CASSLSGTSFNEQFF. Written as DNA, the CDR3 is TGTGCCAGCAGCTTATCCGGGACTAGCTTCAATGAGCAGTTCTTC. The whole variable domain, filled in from reference TRBV7-6 and TRBJ2-1, reads GAGVSQSPRYKVTKRGQDVALRCDPISGHVSLYWYRQALGQGPEFLTYFNYEAQQDKSGLPNDRFSAERPEGSISTLTIQRTEQRDSAMYRCASSLSGTSFNEQFFGPGTRLTVL.

The chain carries TRBV5-1 and TRBJ2-7, with 9 bases that match TRBD1. Germline CDR1 is SGHRS and CDR2 is YFSETQ. The CDR3 length is 15 residues. V was clipped by 2 bases and J by 5 bases; unmatched bases: 8. The CDR3 sequence: CASSLHRDRDHEQYF. The CDR3 DNA follows: TGCGCCAGCAGCTTACACCGGGACAGGGACCACGAGCAGTACTTC.

The genes are TRBV4-1 and TRBJ1-1; 7 bases fit TRBD1. J lost 5 bases, V lost 3 bases, and 9 bases had no gene match. The CDR3 totals 15 residues. Germline CDR1 MGHRA, CDR2 YSYEKL. The CDR3 coding sequence is TGCGCCAGCAGCCAGCGACAAGGGACAGCTACTGAAGCTTTCTTT. As protein: CASSQRQGTATEAFF.

The chain carries TRBV29-1 and TRBJ1-4; D might be TRBD1 (6 bases). The CDR3 has 11 residues. Deletions cut 2 bases from V and 16 bases from J, with 14 bases between. Germline CDR1 reads SQVTM; CDR2 reads ANQGSEA. The CDR3 protein is CSVERGGRRFF. The CDR3, as DNA: TGCAGCGTTGAAAGGGGGGGAAGGAGGTTTTTT.

The CDR3 region is CSVKQGAREKLFF. CDR3 sequence (DNA): TGCAGCGTAAAACAGGGGGCAAGGGAAAAACTGTTTTTT. The gene calls are TRBV29-1 and TRBJ1-4; TRBD1 matches 9 bases. The germline V gene encodes CDR1 SQVTM and CDR2 ANQGSEA. The CDR3 loop spans 13 amino acids. The V and J ends lost 6 bases and 8 bases, in that order; junction bases with no gene match: 7.

The chain is built from TRBV4-1 and TRBJ2-5, with TRBD2 matching 12 bases. CDR1 is MGHRA and CDR2 is YSYEKL in the germline V gene. V shed 3 bases and J 11 bases; nucleotides not matched to a gene: 10. The CDR3 length is 15 residues. The CDR3 DNA sequence: TGCGCCAGCAGCCATCACCGGACTAGCGGGGTGTCTCAGTACTTC. Translated: CASSHHRTSGVSQYF.

The rearrangement uses TRBV6-6 and TRBJ2-7; 9 bases line up with TRBD2. Germline assignment: CDR1 MNHNY and CDR2 SVGAGI (reference sequence). Unmatched junction bases numbered 10, after V lost 6 bases and J lost 4 bases. The CDR3 totals 15 residues. The CDR3 protein is CASSRPGLAGYEQYF. CDR3 coding DNA: TGTGCCAGCAGCCGCCCGGGACTAGCCGGGTACGAGCAGTACTTC.

The chain combines TRBV4-1 with TRBJ2-3; D tentatively reads TRBD1 or TRBD2 (5 bases each). V was trimmed by 4 bases and J by 5 bases, leaving 16 bases between them. The CDR3 length is 15 residues. Germline V lookup: CDR1 MGHRA, CDR2 YSYEKL. CDR3 DNA: TGCGCCAGCAGCCCTGGCGGGCAGGGAAGAGATACGCAGTATTTT. Its protein is CASSPGGQGRDTQYF.

The gene calls are TRBV7-2 and TRBJ1-2; no clear D. V lost 3 bases and J lost 3, with 8 bases in between. The CDR3 runs to 13 residues. Germline loops: CDR1 SGHTA, CDR2 FQGNSA. CDR3 bases: TGTGCCAGCAGCTTGGGAACAGACTATGGCTACACCTTC. The encoded protein is CASSLGTDYGYTF.

The chain employs TRBV7-9 and TRBJ2-5; D is unclear. CDR1 SEHNR and CDR2 FQNEAQ come from the germline V gene (reference sequence). The CDR3 length is 13 residues. Trimming took off 2 bases at V and 4 bases at J, with 8 bases between the two ends. The CDR3 nucleotides read TGTGCCAGCAGCTTATCACAGCGAGAGACCCAGTACTTC. As protein: CASSLSQRETQYF.

The rearrangement joins TRBV2 to TRBJ2-3; tentative D call: TRBD1 (5 bases). The CDR3 extends over 15 amino acids. CDR1 SNHLY and CDR2 FYNNEI come from the germline V gene. V was pared by 7 bases and J by 1 base, with 15 bases between. For the CDR3, the DNA is TGTGCCAGCACTACAGGATCTTACGGCACAGATACGCAGTATTTT. This translates into CASTTGSYGTDTQYF.

The chain combines TRBV7-2 with TRBJ1-4; D is undetermined. This CDR3 contains 16 residues. V dropped 2 bases and J dropped 0 bases, with 10 bases sitting between them. The germline V gene encodes CDR1 SGHTA and CDR2 FQGNSA. CDR3 in DNA: TGTGCCAGCAGCTTAAGACCCGCGGCAACTAATGAAAAACTGTTTTTT. The encoded protein is CASSLRPAATNEKLFF.

The rearrangement joins TRBV7-8 to TRBJ2-1, with 9 bases lining up with TRBD2. CDR1 and CDR2 from the germline V gene are SGHVS and FQNEAQ. There are 16 residues in the CDR3. V gave up 1 base and J gave up 7 bases; unmatched junction bases: 8. CDR3 nucleotides: TGTGCCAGCAGCTTAGGGGCACTAGCGGGTTTAAATGAGCAGTTCTTC. Protein: CASSLGALAGLNEQFF.